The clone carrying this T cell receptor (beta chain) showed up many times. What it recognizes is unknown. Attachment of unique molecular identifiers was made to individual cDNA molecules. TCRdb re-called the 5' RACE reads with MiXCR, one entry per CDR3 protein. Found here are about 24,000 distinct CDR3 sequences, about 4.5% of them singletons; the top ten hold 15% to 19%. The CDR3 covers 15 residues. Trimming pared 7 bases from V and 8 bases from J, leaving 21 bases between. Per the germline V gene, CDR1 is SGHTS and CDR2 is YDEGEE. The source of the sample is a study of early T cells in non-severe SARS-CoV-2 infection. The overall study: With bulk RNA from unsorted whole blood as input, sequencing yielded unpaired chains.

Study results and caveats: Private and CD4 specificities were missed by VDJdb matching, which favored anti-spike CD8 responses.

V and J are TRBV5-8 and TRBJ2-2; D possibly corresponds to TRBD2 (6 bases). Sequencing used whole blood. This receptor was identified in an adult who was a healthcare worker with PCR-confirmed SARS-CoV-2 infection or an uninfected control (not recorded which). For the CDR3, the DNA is TGTGCCAGCCTGGAGGGGCATATTCCCACAGGGGAGCTGTTTTTT. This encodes CASLEGHIPTGELFF.